A single sample is the source of the 15 T cell receptor beta chains below, sequenced in a study of T cell changes during pregnancy in multiple sclerosis. The repertoire was sequenced with immunoSEQ multiplex PCR; TCRdb's copy has only in-frame clones and lacks some. This table has approximately 83,000 clones, almost 95% appearing once. The sample here was peripheral blood, taken in the third trimester of pregnancy. The receptor set was obtained from a female donor with multiple sclerosis, enrolled in a pregnancy study.

Here the CDR3 reads CASSGGTGLGQPQHF. CDR3 DNA sequence: TGTGCCAGCAGTGGAGGGACAGGGTTGGGTCAGCCCCAGCATTTT. The chain links TRBV2 to TRBJ1-5; 9 nucleotides match TRBD1. The V and J ends lost 4 bases and 6 bases, in that order; junction bases with no gene match: 7. The germline V gene encodes CDR1 SNHLY and CDR2 FYNNEI. The CDR3 length is 15 residues.

As for this clone: Other DNA sequences in this sample translate to the same CDR3. The chain employs TRBV9 and TRBJ1-3, with D uncertain. The V end lost 0 bases, the J end lost 0 bases, and 7 bases lay between the germline ends. This CDR3 region has 15 residues. Germline values: CDR1 SGDLS, CDR2 YYNGEE. The DNA for the CDR3 is TGTGCCAGCAGCGTAGACGGGAGCTCTGGAAACACCATATATTTT. As protein: CASSVDGSSGNTIYF.

The chain links TRBV2 to TRBJ2-3; 7 positions agree with TRBD1. In germline, CDR1 is SNHLY, CDR2 FYNNEI. J lost 0 bases, V lost 7 bases, and 4 bases had no gene match. This CDR3 has 14 residues. The CDR3 DNA follows: TGTGCCAGCACGGGACAGAAAAGCACAGATACGCAGTATTTT. It yields the protein CASTGQKSTDTQYF.

The CDR3 nucleotides are TGCAGCGTTGTTTCAACCTACGAGCAGTACTTC. Translated: CSVVSTYEQYF. The J gene is TRBJ2-7, the V gene TRBV29-1; D is ambiguous. Germline CDR1 SQVTM, CDR2 ANQGSEA. V was trimmed by 4 bases and J by 2 bases, leaving 6 bases between them. This CDR3 comprises 11 residues.

The chain carries TRBV28 and TRBJ2-7; 8 bases map to TRBD2. Trimming took 2 bases from V and 2 from J; bases not matched to a gene: 8. CDR1 is MDHEN and CDR2 is SYDVKM in the germline V gene. This CDR3 is built from 16 residues. CDR3 region: CASSLGTRTPPYEQYF. The CDR3 nucleotides are TGTGCCAGCAGTTTAGGGACTAGAACCCCTCCCTACGAGCAGTACTTC.

The V and J genes are TRBV27 and TRBJ1-2, with TRBD1 matching over 7 bases. Germline-derived CDR1 and CDR2 are MNHEY and SMNVEV (reference sequence). Trimming removed 6 bases from V and 4 bases from J; junction bases left unmatched: 5. The CDR3 extends over 13 amino acids. DNA for the CDR3: TGTGCCAGCAGCCTAGACAGGGCCTATGGCTACACCTTC. Its translation: CASSLDRAYGYTF.

This sequence joins TRBV9 and TRBJ2-2; 7 bases fit TRBD2. This CDR3 region has 16 residues. Germline values: CDR1 SGDLS, CDR2 YYNGEE. Unmatched junction bases numbered 11, after V lost 5 bases and J lost 4 bases. For the CDR3, the DNA is TGTGCCAGCAGTCGTATGGGAGGGCTAGCCACCGGGGAGCTGTTTTTT. Protein: CASSRMGGLATGELFF.

The gene calls are TRBV5-4 and TRBJ1-2, with TRBD1 matching 9 bases. Germline loops: CDR1 SGHNT, CDR2 YYREEE (reference sequence). J was trimmed by 7 bases and V by 1 base; bases with no gene match: 8. This CDR3 comprises 15 residues. The CDR3 sequence is CASSLSGQGLGGYTF. The DNA for the CDR3 is TGTGCCAGCAGCTTGTCGGGACAGGGATTAGGTGGCTACACCTTC.

The chain carries TRBV4-3 and TRBJ2-7; TRBD2 matches at 13 bases. This CDR3 comprises 15 residues. J lost 3 bases, V lost 3 bases, and 2 bases had no gene match. The V gene's germline CDR1 is LGHNA and CDR2 YSLEER. The CDR3 bases are TGCGCCAGCAGCCAGGGACTAGCGGGAAACTACGAGCAGTACTTC. Encoded protein: CASSQGLAGNYEQYF.

The chain combines TRBV29-1 with TRBJ2-3; 8 nucleotides agree with TRBD2. CDR1 and CDR2 (germline): SQVTM, ANQGSEA. Trimming removed 8 bases from V and 4 bases from J; junction bases left unmatched: 8. This CDR3 is 13 amino acids long. The CDR3 is CSLREGQADTQYF. DNA of the CDR3: TGCAGCCTCCGGGAGGGCCAGGCAGATACGCAGTATTTT.

The V gene is TRBV29-1, the J gene TRBJ1-3, with a possible D match to TRBD1 (5 bases). Germline V gives CDR1 SQVTM, CDR2 ANQGSEA. Trimming left V 3 bases short and J 3 bases short, with 9 bases between. The CDR3 spans 13 residues. CDR3: CSVEGDSGNTIYF. The CDR3 DNA reads as TGCAGCGTTGAGGGTGACAGTGGAAACACCATATATTTT.

This rearrangement joins TRBV7-2 to TRBJ2-6; a possible D gene is TRBD2 (6 bases). Between the trimmed V and J ends, which lost 6 bases and 1 base, there was a span of 19 bases. This CDR3 contains 18 residues. Germline V lookup: CDR1 SGHTA, CDR2 FQGNSA. This CDR3 reads CASRRNPGTFSGANVLTF. In DNA form, the CDR3 reads TGTGCCAGCAGACGTAATCCCGGGACTTTTTCTGGGGCCAACGTCCTGACTTTC.

J is TRBJ2-7 and V is TRBV5-6; 9 bases match TRBD1. The CDR3 has 16 residues. Germline values: CDR1 SGHDT, CDR2 YYEEEE. The trim removed 2 bases at V and 4 bases at J, leaving 10 bases unmatched. This CDR3 reads CASSFRVRDREYEQYF. CDR3 nucleotides: TGTGCCAGCAGCTTTCGAGTCCGGGACAGGGAATACGAGCAGTACTTC. Complete variable domain (other parts from reference TRBV5-6 and TRBJ2-7): DAGVTQSPTHLIKTRGQQVTLRCSPKSGHDTVSWYQQALGQGPQFIFQYYEEEERQRGNFPDRFSGHQFPNYSSELNVNALLLGDSALYLCASSFRVRDREYEQYFGPGTRLTVT.

This clone was counted a single time. An end of the junction differs from the germline gene, which may be a read error. The V gene is TRBV4-2, the J gene TRBJ1-5; maybe TRBD1 (6 bases). CDR1 and CDR2 from the germline V gene are LGHNA and YNFKEQ. The CDR3 is made up of 14 amino acids. The CDR3 is CASSQDRSNQPQHF. In DNA form, the CDR3 reads TGTGCCAGCAGTCAAGACAGGAGCAATCAGCCCCAGCATTTT.

The J gene is TRBJ2-1, the V gene TRBV6-4, with D perhaps matching TRBD2 (5 bases). Looked up from germline, CDR1 is MRHNA and CDR2 is SNTAGT. The CDR3 loop spans 18 amino acids. With 5 bases removed from V and 4 bases from J, the gap between germline ends came to 24 bases. The CDR3 DNA follows: TGTGCCAGCAGTCCAACACCCTCAACTAGATCGCCTTACAATGAGCAGTTCTTC. It is translated as CASSPTPSTRSPYNEQFF.